One and the same sample provided the 18 T cell receptor beta chains below, sequenced in a study of cytomegalovirus exposure and HLA in healthy donors. PCR employed 60 Vbeta and 13 Jbeta primers. Method: immunoSEQ multiplex PCR; TCRdb's copy keeps in-frame clones and lacks some. The table includes some 92,000 clones, 75% to 85% detected once. Input material: PBMCs. The receptor source for this set is a man between 18 and 35 years old in good health and CMV-seropositive.

The V gene is TRBV15, the J gene TRBJ2-7; D is unresolved. Looked up from germline, CDR1 is LNHNV and CDR2 is YYDKDF (reference sequence). CDR3 length: 14 residues. Trimming cost V 0 bases and J 7 bases, with 13 bases left between them. CDR3 region: CATSRDLGRQEQYF. CDR3 bases: TGTGCCACCAGCAGAGATTTGGGCAGGCAAGAGCAGTACTTC.

The chain combines TRBV27 with TRBJ2-1; the D is unclear. This CDR3 spans 16 amino acids. Germline values: CDR1 MNHEY, CDR2 SMNVEV (reference sequence). V was clipped by 2 bases and J by 0 bases, with 11 bases between them. This CDR3 is CASSLSYASSYNEQFF. CDR3 bases: TGTGCCAGCAGTTTAAGTTACGCGAGCTCCTACAATGAGCAGTTCTTC.

The chain links TRBV5-4 to TRBJ2-1; 7 nucleotides line up with TRBD1. J gave up 1 base and V 4 bases, and 2 bases lay outside the gene matches. The length of the CDR3 is 14 residues. CDR1 and CDR2 (germline): SGHNT, YYREEE (reference sequence). CDR3 region: CASSPQGSYNEQFF. Written as DNA, the CDR3 is TGTGCCAGCAGCCCACAGGGGTCCTACAATGAGCAGTTCTTC. Looking up the rest from reference TRBV5-4 and TRBJ2-1 gives the full variable domain: ETGVTQSPTHLIKTRGQQVTLRCSSQSGHNTVSWYQQALGQGPQFIFQYYREEENGRGNFPPRFSGLQFPNYSSELNVNALELDDSALYLCASSPQGSYNEQFFGPGTRLTVL.

The V gene is TRBV4-1, the J gene TRBJ1-6, with D unresolved. CDR3 length equals 12 residues. Germline lookup yields CDR1 MGHRA and CDR2 YSYEKL. Trimming took 9 bases from V and 6 from J, leaving 9 bases between them. CDR3 DNA: TGCGCCAGTCAGGCTGGTAATTCACCCCTCCACTTT. Protein product: CASQAGNSPLHF.

This clone was seen once. The rearrangement uses TRBV23-1 and TRBJ2-5; perhaps TRBD1 as D (5 bases). TRBV23-1 is an open reading frame whose function is uncertain. Trimming removed 3 bases at V and 4 bases at J, with 18 bases between. CDR3 length: 16 amino acids. The CDR3 region has the DNA TGCGCCAGCAGTCATTCCCCTGGGTGGGGCCCAGAGACCCAGTACTTC. Translated, it gives CASSHSPGWGPETQYF.

This clone has more than one count but fewer than ten. V usage is TRBV5-6 and J usage is TRBJ2-7; possible D gene TRBD1, 5 bases. Germline CDR1 and CDR2: SGHDT and YYEEEE. V was cut by 2 bases and J by 6 bases, with 18 bases left in between. The CDR3 is made up of 15 amino acids. CDR3 DNA: TGTGCCAGCAGCTTTAGGGGTACGGCTTTCCTCGAGCAGTACTTC. This codes for CASSFRGTAFLEQYF.

V is TRBV29-1 and J is TRBJ2-1, with D hard to call. Trimming pared 1 base from V and 0 bases from J, leaving 10 bases between. Germline-derived CDR1 and CDR2 are SQVTM and ANQGSEA. The CDR3 runs 15 residues. DNA of the CDR3: TGCAGCGTTGAAGGGGCAGGCAGCTCCTACAATGAGCAGTTCTTC. Its translation is CSVEGAGSSYNEQFF.

The CDR3 reads CASSPGTRAYNEQFF. The CDR3 DNA follows: TGTGCCAGCAGTCCCGGGACACGAGCCTACAATGAGCAGTTCTTC. J is TRBJ2-1 and V is TRBV27; tentative D call: TRBD1 (6 bases). This CDR3 has 15 amino acids. The V and J ends lost 5 bases and 2 bases respectively, with 13 bases between them. Per germline, CDR1 MNHEY and CDR2 SMNVEV (reference sequence).

V usage is TRBV27 and J usage is TRBJ1-5; 12 bases are shared with TRBD1. The CDR3 covers 18 residues. V lost 1 base and J lost 3; bases outside the gene matches: 7. Germline assignment: CDR1 MNHEY and CDR2 SMNVEV (reference sequence). CDR3 DNA sequence: TGTGCCAGCAGTTTATTAGGGACAGGGGGCGATCCCAATCAGCCCCAGCATTTT. It encodes CASSLLGTGGDPNQPQHF.

This clone showed up just a few times. CDR3 loop: CASSHIGTGGDGYTF. DNA of the CDR3: TGCGCCAGCAGCCATATCGGGACAGGGGGAGATGGCTACACCTTC. The gene calls are TRBV4-1 and TRBJ1-2; 11 bases align to TRBD1. The CDR3 has 15 residues. CDR1 MGHRA and CDR2 YSYEKL come from the germline V gene. Trimming cost V 3 bases and J 6 bases; bases outside gene matches: 6.

V gene TRBV5-1 combines with J gene TRBJ2-7, with 7 bases aligning to TRBD1. CDR3 size: 14 residues. Germline V gene data show CDR1 as SGHRS and CDR2 as YFSETQ. Trimming at V came to 4 bases and at J to 4 bases, leaving 8 bases not matched to a gene. The CDR3 region is CASSKTGTAYEQYF. In DNA form, the CDR3 reads TGCGCCAGCAGCAAAACAGGGACAGCGTACGAGCAGTACTTC.

V is TRBV13 and J is TRBJ2-1, with D possibly matching TRBD1 (6 bases). V was pared by 4 bases and J by 4 bases, with 11 bases between. CDR1 is PRHDT, CDR2 FYEKMQ, per germline (reference sequence). This CDR3 is built from 14 residues. The DNA of the CDR3 is TGTGCCAGCAGCTCCCAGGGGAAATACAATGAGCAGTTCTTC. Translation gives CASSSQGKYNEQFF.

This chain links TRBV5-1 with TRBJ1-1; no firm D call. Trimming removed 1 base from V and 6 bases from J, with 7 bases in between. The CDR3 loop spans 12 amino acids. Looked up from germline, CDR1 is SGHRS and CDR2 is YFSETQ. The CDR3 DNA sequence: TGCGCCAGCAGCTTGAGCGGATCTGAAGCTTTCTTT. It encodes CASSLSGSEAFF.

The chain is built from TRBV28 and TRBJ1-4, with 8 bases aligning to TRBD1. The CDR3 extends over 14 amino acids. V gave up 3 bases and J gave up 10 bases; unmatched junction bases: 7. Germline loops: CDR1 MDHEN, CDR2 SYDVKM. DNA for the CDR3: TGTGCCAGCAGTTTCGGACAGGGTTACGGAAAACTGTTTTTT. Translation: CASSFGQGYGKLFF.

CDR3 sequence reads: CASSIESSEQYF. In nucleotides, the CDR3 is TGTGCCAGCAGCATAGAATCGTCCGAGCAGTACTTC. The genes are TRBV7-9 and TRBJ2-5; D is unclear. The J call may be faulty, since TRBJ2-7 better matches the DNA end. Germline V gives CDR1 SEHNR, CDR2 FQNEAQ (reference sequence). This CDR3 has 12 amino acids.

The gene calls are TRBV4-1 and TRBJ2-5; TRBD2 agrees at 14 bases. J lost 4 bases, V lost 1 base, and 8 bases had no gene match. Germline V gene sequence: CDR1 MGHRA, CDR2 YSYEKL. The CDR3 is 18 residues long. CDR3 sequence reads: CASSQVNLGLAGGETQYF. The DNA for the CDR3 is TGCGCCAGCAGCCAAGTTAATTTAGGACTAGCGGGAGGAGAGACCCAGTACTTC.

The V and J genes are TRBV6-1 and TRBJ2-7; D is uncertain. The CDR3 is made up of 13 amino acids. Looked up from germline, CDR1 is MNHNS and CDR2 is SASEGT. V was pared by 2 bases and J by 9 bases, with 14 bases between. The CDR3 bases are TGTGCCAGCAGTGAAACTCCTAGTTCGGTGCAGTACTTC. Its translation: CASSETPSSVQYF.

The table lists this clone with a count of one. The gene calls are TRBV27 and TRBJ1-1; the match to TRBD1 covers 7 bases. The CDR3 contains 16 residues. V shed 5 bases, J shed 2 bases, and the junction held 11 bases outside the gene matches. The germline CDR1 and CDR2 sequences are MNHEY and SMNVEV (reference sequence). The CDR3 DNA reads TGTGCCAGCAGTCCCGTAGACAGGGTTGGAAACACTGAAGCTTTCTTT. This sequence encodes CASSPVDRVGNTEAFF.